This note documents a single TCR beta chain sequence. The sample is drawn from a study of blood T cell repertoires in COVID-19. Study in general: Some COVID-19 samples were acute and others convalescent; all came from the United States, Italy and Spain. The cDNA or gDNA used as material had been derived from T cells, B-cell-depleted T cells, or PBMCs.

The study recruited people aged roughly 18 to 95 years across approximately 23 US areas. Within 2 weeks of study entry, exposed participants had contacted a PCR-confirmed or clinician-diagnosed COVID-19 case. The CDR3 is 16 residues long. Germline V gene data show CDR1 as MRHNA and CDR2 as SNTAGT. V shed 7 bases, J shed 2 bases, and the junction held 11 bases outside the gene matches. The assay was immunoSEQ multiplex PCR, and TCRdb's table has in-frame clones only and misses some. This sample has 130,000 to 150,000 clones, with approximately 86% found just once. The chain has TRBV6-4 and TRBJ1-5, with 7 bases identical to TRBD1. The clonotype was recovered from a woman between 40 and 50 years old who had been exposed to COVID-19. The sequencing sample was made of PBMCs or T cells enriched from blood (not recorded which). The CDR3 region is CASIRTGPGGNQPQHF. In DNA form, the CDR3 reads TGTGCCAGCATTCGGACAGGCCCAGGGGGCAATCAGCCCCAGCATTTT.